The 4 T cell receptor beta chains in this list originate from one sample, sequenced in a study of blood T cell repertoires in COVID-19. TCRdb keeps only in-frame clones here, not all; method: immunoSEQ multiplex PCR. The sample yields fewer than 300,000 clones, 88% seen once. Sequenced sample: peripheral blood. These receptors were collected from a woman aged 30 to 39 with acute or convalescent COVID-19.

The rearrangement uses TRBV6-5 and TRBJ2-5, with D possibly being TRBD1 (6 bases). V was trimmed by 0 bases and J by 0 bases, leaving 11 bases between them. Germline V gene sequence: CDR1 MNHEY, CDR2 SVGAGI. This CDR3 has 16 residues. The CDR3 region has the DNA TGTGCCAGCAGTTACTCCTGGCAGGGGAACCAAGAGACCCAGTACTTC. It encodes CASSYSWQGNQETQYF.

V and J are TRBV7-2 and TRBJ1-1; the match to TRBD1 covers 9 bases. CDR3 length: 14 residues. Germline lookup yields CDR1 SGHTA and CDR2 FQGNSA. The trim removed 5 bases at V and 1 base at J, leaving 2 bases unmatched. In nucleotides, the CDR3 is TGTGCCAGCAGCGTACAGGGGGCGAACACTGAAGCTTTCTTT. This encodes CASSVQGANTEAFF.

Details on this clone: In the same sample, other DNA sequences code for this CDR3. The chain employs TRBV9 and TRBJ2-7; 7 positions match TRBD2. Germline lookup yields CDR1 SGDLS and CDR2 YYNGEE. The CDR3 is made up of 15 amino acids. The V and J ends lost 0 bases and 1 base, in that order; junction bases with no gene match: 4. DNA for the CDR3: TGTGCCAGCAGCGTAGGTAGCGGGCCTTCCTACGAGCAGTACTTC. Amino acids: CASSVGSGPSYEQYF.

The J gene is TRBJ1-4, the V gene TRBV30, with a weak D call TRBD1 (5 bases). The V end was cut by 0 bases, the J end by 11 bases, with 13 bases between. Germline values: CDR1 GTSNPN, CDR2 SVGIG (reference sequence). The CDR3 loop spans 13 amino acids. CDR3 amino acids: CAWSVDGASKLFF. In DNA, the CDR3 is TGTGCCTGGAGTGTAGATGGGGCTTCTAAACTGTTTTTT.